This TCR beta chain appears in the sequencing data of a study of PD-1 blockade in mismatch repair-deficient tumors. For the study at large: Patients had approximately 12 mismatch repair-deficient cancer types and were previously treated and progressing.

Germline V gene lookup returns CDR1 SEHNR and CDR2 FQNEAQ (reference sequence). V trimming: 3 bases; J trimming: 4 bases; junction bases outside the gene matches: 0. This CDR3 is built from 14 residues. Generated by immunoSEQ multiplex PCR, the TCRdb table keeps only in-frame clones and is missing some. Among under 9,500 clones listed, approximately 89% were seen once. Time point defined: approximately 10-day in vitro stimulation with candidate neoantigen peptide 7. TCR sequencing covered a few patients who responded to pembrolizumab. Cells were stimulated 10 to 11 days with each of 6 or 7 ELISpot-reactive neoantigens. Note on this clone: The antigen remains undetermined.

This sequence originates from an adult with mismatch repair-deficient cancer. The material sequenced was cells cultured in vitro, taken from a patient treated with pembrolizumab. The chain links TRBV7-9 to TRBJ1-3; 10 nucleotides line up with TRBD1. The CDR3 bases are TGTGCCAGCAGCTTGGGACAGGGGGGAAACACCATATATTTT. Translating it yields CASSLGQGGNTIYF. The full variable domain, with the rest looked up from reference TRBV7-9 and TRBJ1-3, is DTGVSQNPRHKITKRGQNVTFRCDPISEHNRLYWYRQTLGQGPEFLTYFQNEAQLEKSRLLSDRFSAERPKGSFSTLEIQRTEQGDSAMYLCASSLGQGGNTIYFGEGSWLTVV.